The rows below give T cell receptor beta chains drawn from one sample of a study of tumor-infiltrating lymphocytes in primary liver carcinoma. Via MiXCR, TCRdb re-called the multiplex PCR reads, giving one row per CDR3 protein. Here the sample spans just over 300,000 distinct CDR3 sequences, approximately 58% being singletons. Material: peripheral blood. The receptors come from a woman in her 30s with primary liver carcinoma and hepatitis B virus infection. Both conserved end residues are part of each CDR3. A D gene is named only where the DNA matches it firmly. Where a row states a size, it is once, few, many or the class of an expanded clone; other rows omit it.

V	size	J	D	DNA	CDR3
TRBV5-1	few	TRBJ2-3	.	TGCGCCAGCAGCTTAGCGGGACAGTCTAGCACAGATACGCAGTATTTT	CASSLAGQSSTDTQYF
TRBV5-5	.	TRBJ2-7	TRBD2	TGTGCCAGCAGCTTCAGACTAGCGGGGGGCTACGAGCAGTACTTC	CASSFRLAGGYEQYF
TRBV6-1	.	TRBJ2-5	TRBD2	TGTGCCACAACACGGCTAAACGTAGCGGGAGGGTTGGGGACCCAGTACTTC	CATTRLNVAGGLGTQYF
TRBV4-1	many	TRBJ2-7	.	TGCGCCAGCAGCCAAGGTGGGGGCTACGAGCAGTACTTC	CASSQGGGYEQYF
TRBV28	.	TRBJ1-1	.	TGTGCCAGCAGTTTTGTCCTTTTGAACACTGAAGCTGTCTTT	CASSFVLLNTEAVF
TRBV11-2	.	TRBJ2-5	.	TGTGCCGTCTGCAGTATCCAAGAGACCCAATACTTC	CAVCSIQETQYF
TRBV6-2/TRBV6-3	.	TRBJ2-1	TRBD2	TGTGCCAGCAGCTTTAGCGGGAGAAGATACGGGAAGCAGTTCTTC	CASSFSGRRYGKQFF
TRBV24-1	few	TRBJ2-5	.	TGTGCCACCACGGTCATTGAAGGCTTC	CATTVIEGF
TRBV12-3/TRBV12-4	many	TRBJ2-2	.	TGTGCCAGCAGTTTCCAGCGGGTCGCGAACACCGGGGAGCTGTTTTTT	CASSFQRVANTGELFF
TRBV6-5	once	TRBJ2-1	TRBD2	TGTGCCAGCAACCAAAGCGGGATGGCCACCAATGAGCAATTGTTC	CASNQSGMATNEQLF
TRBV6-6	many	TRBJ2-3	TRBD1	TGTGCCAGCACTAGGACAGGGGGCAGGACAGATACGCAGTATTTT	CASTRTGGRTDTQYF
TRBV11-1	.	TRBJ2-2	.	TGTGCCAGCAGCCCCCGAGAAGCCCCCGGGGGACTGTTTTTT	CASSPREAPGGLFF
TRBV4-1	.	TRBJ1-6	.	TGCGCCAGCAGCCAAGAATGGCCCGGTGCGGGCAATTCACCCCTCCGCTTT	CASSQEWPGAGNSPLRF
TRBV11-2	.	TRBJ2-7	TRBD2	TGTGCCAGCAGTCAAGACATAGCGGGAGGGTGCGAACAGTGCTTC	CASSQDIAGGCEQCF
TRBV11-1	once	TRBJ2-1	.	TGTGCCAGCAGCGCGATCCAAGCAGGGGTTGAGCAGTTCTTC	CASSAIQAGVEQFF
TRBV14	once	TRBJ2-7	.	TGTGCCAGCATCCACTTAGACACTACCTCCTACGAGCAGTACTTC	CASIHLDTTSYEQYF
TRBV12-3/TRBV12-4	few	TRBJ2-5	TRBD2	TGTGCCAGCAGTACACACCGGGGGGTCCAAGAGACCCAGTACTTC	CASSTHRGVQETQYF
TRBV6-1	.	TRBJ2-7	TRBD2	TGTGCCGGCAGTGCCCTGGCTAGCGGCCTCCTACACGAGCAGTACTTC	CAGSALASGLLHEQYF
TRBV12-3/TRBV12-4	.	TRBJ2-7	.	TGTGCCAGCAGGTTAGAATCGGGCTCTAAGTACTTC	CASRLESGSKYF
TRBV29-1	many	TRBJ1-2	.	TGCAGCGTGGAGGTCGGAGGCTACACCTTC	CSVEVGGYTF
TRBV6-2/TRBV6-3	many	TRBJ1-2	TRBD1	TGTGCCAGCAGCGGACAGGTCTATGGCTACACCTTC	CASSGQVYGYTF
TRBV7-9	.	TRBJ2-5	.	TGTGCCAGCAGCCCGCCAGGTCTTGAAGAGACCCAGTACTTC	CASSPPGLEETQYF
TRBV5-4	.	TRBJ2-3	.	TGTGCCAGCAGCTTCCCCGGACCACTCACAGATACGCAGTATTTT	CASSFPGPLTDTQYF
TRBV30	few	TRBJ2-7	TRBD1	TGTGCCTGGAGGCGGCAGGGGGTGGGAACCTACGAGCAGTACTTC	CAWRRQGVGTYEQYF
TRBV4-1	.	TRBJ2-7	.	TGCGCCAGCAGCCAAGTGGGACGGATCTACGGGCAGTACTTC	CASSQVGRIYGQYF
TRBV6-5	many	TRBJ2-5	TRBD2	TGTGCCAGCAGTCGGGGACTAGCGGAAGAGACCCAGTACTTC	CASSRGLAEETQYF
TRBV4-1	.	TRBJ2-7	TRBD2	TGCGCCAGCTCCCCGGGACTAGGGGATTACGAGCAGTACTTC	CASSPGLGDYEQYF
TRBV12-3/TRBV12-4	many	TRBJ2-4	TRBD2	TGTGCCAGCAGTGACCTAGCGGGGAGAAACATTCAGTACTTC	CASSDLAGRNIQYF
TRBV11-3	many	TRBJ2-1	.	TGTGCCAGCAGCTTAGATCTAACCCTCGGAGATGAGCAGTTCTTC	CASSLDLTLGDEQFF
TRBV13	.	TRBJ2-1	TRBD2	TGTGCCAGCAGATTTGGGACTAGCGGGAGTTGGCAGTTCTTC	CASRFGTSGSWQFF
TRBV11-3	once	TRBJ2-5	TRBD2	TGTGCCAGCAACCCCCGACGCGGACTAGACGGGTCAGAGACCCAGTACTTC	CASNPRRGLDGSETQYF
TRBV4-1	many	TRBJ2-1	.	TGCGCCAGCAGCCAAGATGGCCAGGGTTTCTATGAGCAGTTCTTC	CASSQDGQGFYEQFF
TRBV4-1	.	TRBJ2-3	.	TGCGCTAGCAGCCAAGTAGGGACTTGTCCGTGGGATACGCAGTATTTT	CASSQVGTCPWDTQYF
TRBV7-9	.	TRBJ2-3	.	TGTGCCAGCACGACGGGGGCGGGAGCCCCAGATACGCAGTATTTT	CASTTGAGAPDTQYF
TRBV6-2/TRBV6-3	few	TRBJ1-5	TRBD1	TGTGCCAGCAGCTCCGGGACAGAACTAATCAATCAGCCCCAGCATTTT	CASSSGTELINQPQHF
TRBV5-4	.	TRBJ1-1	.	TGTGCCAGCAGCTTTACTGACACTGAAGCTTTCTTT	CASSFTDTEAFF
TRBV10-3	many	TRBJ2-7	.	TGTGCCATCAGTGAGGTAGAGCTTGAGCAGTACTTC	CAISEVELEQYF
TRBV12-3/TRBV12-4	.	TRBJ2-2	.	TGTGGCAGCCGGGGGTGGGACACGAACACCGGGGAGTTGCTTTTT	CGSRGWDTNTGELLF
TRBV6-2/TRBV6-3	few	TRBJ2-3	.	TGTGCCAGCAGCCTCTCGGATACGCAGTATTTT	CASSLSDTQYF
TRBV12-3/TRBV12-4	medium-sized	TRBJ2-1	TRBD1	TGTGCCAGCAGTCGACCGGGACAGGGGCTCCGCTTC	CASSRPGQGLRF
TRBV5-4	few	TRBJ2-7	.	TGTGCCAGCAGCCCATCGCCAGGAGACCCCTACGAGCAGTACTTC	CASSPSPGDPYEQYF
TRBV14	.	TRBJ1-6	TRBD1	TGTGCCAGCCCGCCGGGACAGGTTGATTCACCCCTCCACTTT	CASPPGQVDSPLHF
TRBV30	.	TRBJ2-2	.	TGTGCCTGGAGGGGGGCTTGGGGGACCGGGGAGCTGTTTTTT	CAWRGAWGTGELFF
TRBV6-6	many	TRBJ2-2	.	TGTGCCAGCAGTTGGACACGCGCCGGGGAGCTGTTTTTT	CASSWTRAGELFF
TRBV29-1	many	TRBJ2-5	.	TGCAGCGTTGCCGGGAGCTGGAGAGAGACCCAGTACTTC	CSVAGSWRETQYF
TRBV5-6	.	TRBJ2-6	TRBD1	TGTGCCAGCAGCTTGGCCAGGGGGCGTGGGGCCAACGTCCTGACTTTC	CASSLARGRGANVLTF
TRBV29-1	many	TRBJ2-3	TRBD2	TGCAGCGCCGAAGCCTGGACTAGCCTTGCAGATACGCAGTATTTT	CSAEAWTSLADTQYF
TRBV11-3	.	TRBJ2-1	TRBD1	TGTGTCAGCAGCTTGGCCAGGGGGAGCTCCTACGATGAGCAGTTCTTC	CVSSLARGSSYDEQFF
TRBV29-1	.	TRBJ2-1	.	TGCAGCGTTGAAACGGACTCTAGTTTGAATGAGCAGTTCTTC	CSVETDSSLNEQFF
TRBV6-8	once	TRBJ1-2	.	TGTGCCAACATGGGACTCTCCTATGGCTACACCTTC	CANMGLSYGYTF
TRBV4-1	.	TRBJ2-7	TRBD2	TGCGCCAGCAGCCAAGATCGTGCACTAGCGGGGGGACCTATAATATTC	CASSQDRALAGGPIIF